Following are 15 T cell receptor beta chains from one sample sequenced in a study of T cell responses to AZD1222 COVID-19 vaccine (dated by TCRdb to about 2021). The sample's time point label, decoded: baseline before first vaccination. The library was obtained by the immunoSEQ multiplex PCR assay. TCRdb took over this immuneACCESS table, retaining in-frame rearrangements with V and J assigned. Such tables are incomplete; in checked studies, under half of the missing clones stem from an unresolved V gene, and the remainder is unexplained. In this sample the table shows nearly 90,000 clones, approximately 88% of which occur a single time. 4.5% to 6% of the sample belongs to the ten largest clones. The specimen comprised peripheral blood, sampled on day 0 of AZD1222 vaccination. The receptor set was obtained from an adult in good health.

CDR3 protein: CAISPTGEGYEQYF. The CDR3 bases are TGTGCCATCAGCCCAACCGGGGAGGGCTACGAGCAGTACTTC. The rearrangement uses TRBV10-3 and TRBJ2-7; TRBD2 matches at 7 bases. With V trimmed by 6 bases and J by 3 bases, 8 bases remained unmatched. CDR3 length: 14 residues. CDR1 and CDR2 (germline): ENHRY, SYGVKD.

The chain links TRBV6-5 to TRBJ2-7; 7 bases fit TRBD2. The CDR3 sequence is 13 residues long. The trim removed 6 bases at V and 4 bases at J, leaving 6 bases unmatched. Germline V CDR1 and CDR2: MNHEY, SVGAGI. The CDR3 nucleotides read TGTGCCAGCAGACCAGCGGGGTTATACGAGCAGTACTTC. Translated: CASRPAGLYEQYF.

J is TRBJ2-5 and V is TRBV10-2; 12 bases align to TRBD2. The CDR3 is 16 amino acids. Germline trimming cut 2 bases from V and 5 bases from J; bases unmatched to any gene: 6. From germline, CDR1 is WSHSY and CDR2 SAAADI. CDR3 loop: CASSEGLAGLAETQYF. CDR3 sequence (DNA): TGCGCCAGCAGTGAGGGACTAGCGGGATTGGCGGAGACCCAGTACTTC.

The chain links TRBV9 to TRBJ2-7; 10 nucleotides align to TRBD2. The CDR3 has 16 residues. The V gene's germline CDR1 is SGDLS and CDR2 YYNGEE. Trimming removed 0 bases from V and 3 bases from J; junction bases left unmatched: 6. CDR3 region: CASSVGPTSGFYEQYF. The CDR3 nucleotides read TGTGCCAGCAGCGTAGGTCCGACTAGCGGGTTCTACGAGCAGTACTTC.

In its sample, this clone was seen a few times. The CDR3 reads CATSSYGYTEAFF. CDR3 nucleotides: TGTGCCACCAGTTCGTATGGATACACTGAAGCTTTCTTT. The rearrangement joins TRBV24-1 to TRBJ1-1; D not resolved. Germline loops: CDR1 KGHDR, CDR2 SFDVKD. The CDR3 is 13 residues long. V lost 6 bases to trimming and J lost 3 bases, with 10 bases between them.

This clone was observed a handful of times. The chain uses TRBV11-1 and TRBJ1-1, with D tentatively TRBD1 (5 bases). The ends were cut back, 5 bases at V and 0 bases at J, with 7 bases in the middle. The CDR3 length is 13 residues. Germline CDR1 and CDR2: SGHAT and FQDESV (reference sequence). CDR3 coding DNA: TGTGCCAGCAGCAGACAGTTGAACACTGAAGCTTTCTTT. This encodes CASSRQLNTEAFF. Variable domain in full (rest from reference TRBV11-1 and TRBJ1-1): EAEVAQSPRYKITEKSQAVAFWCDPISGHATLYWYRQILGQGPELLVQFQDESVVDDSQLPKDRFSAERLKGVDSTLKIQPAELGDSAMYLCASSRQLNTEAFFGQGTRLTVV.

The CDR3 DNA is TGTGCCAGCAGTGCGGGGACTAGGGGAGAGACCCAGTACTTC. Translation: CASSAGTRGETQYF. The chain employs TRBV2 and TRBJ2-5; 8 nucleotides match TRBD2. V was pared by 4 bases and J by 4 bases, with 5 bases of the junction left unmatched. CDR1 and CDR2 from the germline V gene are SNHLY and FYNNEI. The length of the CDR3 is 14 residues.

The V and J genes are TRBV5-1 and TRBJ2-5, with 11 bases that match TRBD1. The CDR3 is 15 residues long. J gave up 2 bases and V 3 bases, and 3 bases lay outside the gene matches. Germline-derived CDR1 and CDR2 are SGHRS and YFSETQ. In DNA form, the CDR3 reads TGCGCCAGCAGCTCCGGGACAGGGGGGCAAGAGACCCAGTACTTC. Encoded protein: CASSSGTGGQETQYF.

The gene calls are TRBV15 and TRBJ2-5, with D possibly being TRBD1 or TRBD2 (7 bases each). Germline V gene sequence: CDR1 LNHNV, CDR2 YYDKDF (reference sequence). This CDR3 has 17 amino acids. The germline V and J ends were trimmed by 1 base and 1 base, with 16 bases remaining between them. The CDR3 is CATSRGGGAGGQETQYF. Here the CDR3 DNA reads TGTGCCACCAGCAGAGGAGGGGGGGCAGGGGGCCAAGAGACCCAGTACTTC.

The chain has TRBV12-1 and TRBJ1-2. TRBV12-1 constitutes a pseudogene. This CDR3 is built from 15 residues. The CDR3 reads CASSFQGASNYGYTF. The CDR3 region has the DNA TGTGCCAGCAGCTTCCAGGGAGCGAGTAACTATGGCTACACCTTC.

This chain links TRBV5-1 with TRBJ1-6, with D uncertain. There are 15 residues in the CDR3. Trimming left V 0 bases short and J 3 bases short, with 7 bases between. The germline V gene has CDR1 SGHRS and CDR2 YFSETQ. CDR3 coding DNA: TGCGCCAGCAGCTTGGGGGAGCTCTATAATTCACCCCTCCACTTT. Its protein product is CASSLGELYNSPLHF.

The genes are TRBV7-9 and TRBJ1-2, with D possibly TRBD1 on 5 matching bases. The CDR3 runs to 15 residues. V dropped 6 bases and J dropped 4 bases, with 18 bases sitting between them. CDR1 and CDR2 from the germline V gene are SEHNR and FQNEAQ (reference sequence). The CDR3 bases are TGTGCCAGCAGGAGGGCGGAGGGGACCTTCTATGGCTACACCTTC. Translating it yields CASRRAEGTFYGYTF. The whole variable domain, remainder taken from reference TRBV7-9 and TRBJ1-2, is DTGVSQNPRHKITKRGQNVTFRCDPISEHNRLYWYRQTLGQGPEFLTYFQNEAQLEKSRLLSDRFSAERPKGSFSTLEIQRTEQGDSAMYLCASRRAEGTFYGYTFGSGTRLTVV.

This rearrangement joins TRBV6-5 to TRBJ1-1; a possible D gene is TRBD1 (5 bases). V lost 9 bases and J 5 bases, leaving 13 bases between the germline ends. The CDR3 length is 12 residues. Per the germline V gene, CDR1 is MNHEY and CDR2 is SVGAGI. In nucleotides, the CDR3 is TGTGCCAGTCCGGGGCCTGGGACTGAAGCTTTCTTT. Amino acids: CASPGPGTEAFF.

This rearrangement joins TRBV5-6 to TRBJ2-1; 9 bases are a match to TRBD1. CDR3 length: 17 amino acids. Germline V CDR1 and CDR2: SGHDT, YYEEEE. Germline trimming cut 2 bases from V and 3 bases from J; bases unmatched to any gene: 9. The CDR3 coding sequence is TGTGCCAGCAGCTTAGGAGCCGGGACAGGGCTCTACAATGAGCAGTTCTTC. This encodes CASSLGAGTGLYNEQFF.

The chain joins TRBV21-1 to TRBJ1-5; the D call in the table, TRBD1, was not verified against the DNA. TRBV21-1 corresponds to a pseudogene. The CDR3 extends over 15 amino acids. DNA of the CDR3: TGTGCCAGCAGCCTACAGGCGAGTGGCAATCAGCCCCAGCATTTT. It yields the protein CASSLQASGNQPQHF.